Here is one TCR beta chain with its context. Assay used: immunoSEQ multiplex PCR; TCRdb lists only in-frame clones, some missing. The data contain tens of thousands of clones, roughly 76% of them seen just once; the ten biggest clones take up roughly 20%. This record belongs to a study of blood T cell repertoires in COVID-19. Study-level information: From the United States, Italy and Spain came samples of acute and convalescent COVID-19. T cells, B-cell-depleted T cells, or PBMCs supplied cDNA or gDNA.

V lost 5 bases and J 6 bases, leaving 10 bases between the germline ends. Germline V CDR1 and CDR2: SGHAT, FQNNGV. There are 12 residues in the CDR3. The J gene is TRBJ1-1, the V gene TRBV11-2; no clear D gene. The receptor was derived from a woman in her 70s with acute or convalescent COVID-19. The sample consisted of peripheral blood. The CDR3 DNA is TGTGCCAGCAGCCGATCCCGGGCTGAAGCTTTCTTT. Its protein is CASSRSRAEAFF.